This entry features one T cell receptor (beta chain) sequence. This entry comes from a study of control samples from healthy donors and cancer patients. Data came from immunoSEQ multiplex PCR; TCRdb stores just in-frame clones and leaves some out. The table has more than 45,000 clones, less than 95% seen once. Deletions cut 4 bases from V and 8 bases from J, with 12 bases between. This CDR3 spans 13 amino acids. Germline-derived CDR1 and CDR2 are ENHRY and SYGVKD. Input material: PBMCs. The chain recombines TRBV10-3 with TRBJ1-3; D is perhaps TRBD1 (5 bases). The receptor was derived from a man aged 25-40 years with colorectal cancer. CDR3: CAISAGIGDTIYF. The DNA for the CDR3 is TGTGCCATCAGTGCAGGGATCGGGGACACCATATATTTT.